One TCR beta chain is described in this entry. Antigen unknown. The record originates from a study of vaccination effects on CD4 cells after COVID-19. Generated by immunoSEQ multiplex PCR, the TCRdb table keeps only in-frame clones and is missing some. The sample has under 85,000 clones, around 77% seen once. The germline CDR1 and CDR2 sequences are MNHEY and SVGAGI. Trimming removed 6 bases at V and 0 bases at J, with 8 bases between. CDR3 size: 14 residues. Sequencing followed a ViraFEST assay step that expanded antigen-specific CD4+ T cells with viral peptide pools. When less than 13 days of culture had elapsed, CD4+ T cells were isolated. Subjects were given two BNT162b2 or mRNA-1273 vaccine doses.

V usage is TRBV6-5 and J usage is TRBJ2-2; maybe TRBD2 (6 bases). This sequence was found in a human donor who received a COVID-19 vaccine. This material consisted of CD4+ T cells from PBMCs cultured with HCoV-OC43 spike peptides, taken after COVID-19 vaccination. Subset denoted: HCoV-OC43 spike overlapping peptide pool stimulation. For the CDR3, the DNA is TGTGCCAGCAGCGCGGGACCGAACACCGGGGAGCTGTTTTTT. This encodes CASSAGPNTGELFF.